The table lists the clone carrying this TCR beta chain with a few counts. The antigen remains unidentified. Viral peptide pool expansion of antigen-specific CD4+ T cells preceded sequencing in the ViraFEST assay. Cultured cells yielded isolated CD4+ T cells after approximately nine days. BNT162b2 vaccine or mRNA-1273 vaccine was given to participants in two doses. The healthy vaccine recipients, who had no prior SARS-CoV-2 infection, showed negative nucleocapsid antibodies. On both days 3 and 7, half of the culture medium was replaced with IL-2 medium. These data come from a study of vaccination effects on CD4 cells after COVID-19. Overall study: Following the second dose by a median of 72 days, the post-vaccine samples were obtained.

CDR1 LGHNA and CDR2 YNFKEQ come from the germline V gene. Germline trimming cut 2 bases from V and 1 base from J; bases unmatched to any gene: 1. This CDR3 comprises 15 residues. The repertoire was sequenced with immunoSEQ multiplex PCR; TCRdb's copy has only in-frame clones and lacks some. The table lists tens of thousands of clones, less than 85% of them singletons. Study-level findings and limits: At late timepoints after vaccination, vaccine- and infection-induced clones shrank markedly.

The sequence was collected from a human donor who received a COVID-19 vaccine. This material consisted of CD4+ T cells from PBMCs cultured with HCoV-NL63 spike peptides, taken after COVID-19 vaccination. This chain connects TRBV4-2 to TRBJ2-2; 7 bases are shared with TRBD2. Here the CDR3 DNA reads TGTGCCAGCAGCCAACAGCGGGAGAACACCGGGGAGCTGTTTTTT. Translation: CASSQQRENTGELFF.